Listed below are T cell receptor beta chains from one sample, sequenced in a study of T cell repertoires in cytomegalovirus infection. Each CDR3 protein is one row after TCRdb ran MiXCR on the reads. Counted here are more than 200,000 distinct CDR3 sequences, roughly 9% occurring once; the ten biggest clones make up about 15%. Specimen: PBMCs. Every receptor here comes from a human donor in good health (CMV status not recorded). Some clones in this sample may be carry-over from other donors' samples. The CDR3 runs from the conserved cysteine through the conserved F or W. A D gene is named only where the DNA matches it firmly. For some rows the clone size is stated as once, few or many, or as a class when expanded; others skip it.

D,J,size,V,DNA,CDR3
.,TRBJ2-5,many,TRBV7-3,TGTGCCAGCAGCTCGGGACACCAAGAGACCCAGTACTTC,CASSSGHQETQYF
TRBD2,TRBJ2-7,many,TRBV11-2,TGTGCCAGCAGCCAACCGCTAGCGGGAGTATCGAACGAGCAGTACTTC,CASSQPLAGVSNEQYF
TRBD1,TRBJ1-4,.,TRBV6-6,TGTGCCAGCAGTATCGGACAGGGAGCGTCTTATGAAAAACTGTTTTTT,CASSIGQGASYEKLFF
.,TRBJ2-7,.,TRBV7-2,TGTGCCAGCAGCTTAGATTTTTCCGAGCAGTACTTC,CASSLDFSEQYF
TRBD2,TRBJ2-5,many,TRBV7-2,TGTGCCAGCAGCTTACAAGCGGGGGACCAAGAGACCCAGTACTTC,CASSLQAGDQETQYF
.,TRBJ1-2,many,TRBV7-2,TGTGCCAGCAGCTTAGGTTCCTGGTCTTTCGATGGCTACACCTTC,CASSLGSWSFDGYTF
TRBD1,TRBJ2-2,few,TRBV19,TGTGCCAGTAGTATGGGACAGGGGAGCGGGGAGCTGTTTTTT,CASSMGQGSGELFF
.,TRBJ2-3,.,TRBV29-1,TGCAGCGGCGCTGACAGATATACGCAGTATTTT,CSGADRYTQYF
.,TRBJ2-7,many,TRBV4-1,TGCGCCAGCAGCCAAGAACATCCGTCCTACGAGCAGTACTTC,CASSQEHPSYEQYF
.,TRBJ1-6,many,TRBV4-3,TGCGCCAGCAGCGAAGGACAGCCGGCCCGCTCACCCCTCCACTTT,CASSEGQPARSPLHF
.,TRBJ2-7,.,TRBV20-1,TGCAGTGCTAGAAAGATATCGACAGGACTAGGTACCGAGCAGTACTTC,CSARKISTGLGTEQYF
.,TRBJ1-1,few,TRBV9,TGTGCCAGCAGCGTAGCCGGAAACTGGAACACTGAAGCTTTCTTT,CASSVAGNWNTEAFF
.,TRBJ2-1,many,TRBV11-2,TGTGCCAGCAGCTTAGCTAGGAGCTCCTACAATGAGCAGTTCTTC,CASSLARSSYNEQFF
TRBD1,TRBJ2-3,.,TRBV4-1,TGCGCCAGCAGCCCGACAGGGAACACAGATACGCAGTATTTT,CASSPTGNTDTQYF
.,TRBJ2-3,many,TRBV30,TGTGCCTGGAGTGCGCTAGCTATAGATACGCAGTATTTT,CAWSALAIDTQYF
.,TRBJ1-3,.,TRBV7-2,TGTGCCAGCAGTTCCAGGGCCCGACGCTCTGGAAACACCATATATTTT,CASSSRARRSGNTIYF
.,TRBJ2-4,many,TRBV12-3/TRBV12-4,TGTGCCAGCAGTTCTGCAGGGGCCCTAGCCAAAAACATTCAGTACTTC,CASSSAGALAKNIQYF
TRBD2,TRBJ2-3,many,TRBV20-1,TGCAGTGCTAGAGATCCCGGAGCGGGGGACACAGATACGCAGTATTTT,CSARDPGAGDTDTQYF
.,TRBJ2-1,many,TRBV6-1,TGTGCCAGCAGTGAAGGGTGGGGCTTCTCCTACAATGAGCAGTTCTTC,CASSEGWGFSYNEQFF
.,TRBJ1-1,few,TRBV10-1,TGCGCCAGCAGTGAGAGGCCCAGCAACACTGAAGCTTTCTTT,CASSERPSNTEAFF
.,TRBJ1-2,many,TRBV7-8,TGTGCCAGCAGCTTAGGGGGACGCCAGAACTATGGCTACACCTTC,CASSLGGRQNYGYTF
TRBD1,TRBJ1-4,.,TRBV20-1,TGCAGTGCTAGAACAGGGGCGACTAATGAAAAACTGTTTTTT,CSARTGATNEKLFF
TRBD1,TRBJ1-1,few,TRBV7-4,TGTGCCAGCAGCGGAGGCACAGGCGGCAGGGGGACTGAAGCTTTCTTT,CASSGGTGGRGTEAFF
.,TRBJ1-5,many,TRBV12-3/TRBV12-4,TGTGCCAGCACTATCAACAATCAGCCCCAGCATTTT,CASTINNQPQHF
TRBD1,TRBJ2-1,many,TRBV4-3,TGCGCCAGCAGCCAAGCTTACAGGGGACAGGATGAGCAGTTCTTC,CASSQAYRGQDEQFF
TRBD1,TRBJ2-1,many,TRBV28,TGTGCCAGTTCCGGGGCAGGGGGCGCATATGAGCAGTTCTTC,CASSGAGGAYEQFF
TRBD1,TRBJ2-2,few,TRBV5-1,TGCGCCAGCAGCTCAGCGGCAGGGGGCACCGGGGAGCTGTTTTTT,CASSSAAGGTGELFF
.,TRBJ1-2,many,TRBV7-6,TGTGCCAGCAGCTCTACCCGACAGGCGGGGGGCTACACCTTC,CASSSTRQAGGYTF
.,TRBJ1-6,.,TRBV18,TGTGCCAGCTCACCACCTTACAATTCACCCCTCCACTTT,CASSPPYNSPLHF